Here is one TCR beta chain with its context. Its antigen is not identified. TCR beta libraries used roughly 2 micrograms of DNA from cryopreserved PBMCs. The sample comes from a study of cytotoxic CD8 clonotypes in ibrutinib-treated CLL. Study-level background: Patient counts were around 12 relapsed/refractory, some 14 treatment-naive and around 17 IGHV unmutated.

Assay used: immunoSEQ multiplex PCR; TCRdb lists only in-frame clones, some missing. The sample includes 130,000 or so clones, 77% seen only once; the top ten take approximately 30%. V was clipped by 2 bases and J by 4 bases, with 12 bases between them. Germline V CDR1 and CDR2: SGHRS, YFSETQ. The CDR3 runs to 15 residues. The study, taken as a whole, reports: At progression, clonality fell back toward baseline after rising at ibrutinib response. Sustained-remission patients were sampled at different times than progressing patients were.

This rearrangement joins TRBV5-1 to TRBJ2-2; D might be TRBD1 (6 bases). This specimen was PBMCs, taken after 12 months of ibrutinib treatment. This clonotype was obtained from a human donor with chronic lymphocytic leukemia. CDR3 sequence: CASSFYRDTTGELFF. Here the CDR3 DNA reads TGCGCCAGCAGCTTCTACAGGGATACCACCGGGGAGCTGTTTTTT.